Following are 22 T cell receptor beta chains from one sample sequenced in a study of blood T cell repertoires in COVID-19. Assay: immunoSEQ multiplex PCR; the TCRdb copy retains only in-frame clones and omits some. Among roughly 120,000 clones listed, nearly 90% were seen once. The specimen sequenced was peripheral blood. These receptors all stem from a woman aged 65 to 85 who had recovered from COVID-19.

V usage is TRBV7-2 and J usage is TRBJ2-5; 7 bases align to TRBD2. Germline values: CDR1 SGHTA, CDR2 FQGNSA. V lost 0 bases and J lost 5; bases outside the gene matches: 15. The CDR3 covers 18 residues. The CDR3 DNA is TGTGCCAGCAGCTTAGCGCTCGGACCCAGGACTAGTTGGGAGACCCAGTACTTC. This gives the protein CASSLALGPRTSWETQYF.

V is TRBV10-3 and J is TRBJ2-2, with D possibly being TRBD2 (6 bases). This CDR3 spans 12 amino acids. The germline V gene encodes CDR1 ENHRY and CDR2 SYGVKD. V was cut by 7 bases and J by 6 bases, with 9 bases left in between. The CDR3 coding sequence is TGTGCCATCAAGGAGGGGCCCGGGGAGCTGTTTTTT. Its protein is CAIKEGPGELFF.

V is TRBV27 and J is TRBJ2-7, with 10 bases fitting TRBD2. The length of the CDR3 is 15 residues. Looked up from germline, CDR1 is MNHEY and CDR2 is SMNVEV (reference sequence). Trimming took 5 bases from V and 1 from J; bases not matched to a gene: 5. The CDR3 spells CASSRSGGNSYEQYF. The CDR3 DNA follows: TGTGCCAGCAGTCGTAGCGGGGGGAATTCCTACGAGCAGTACTTC.

This chain joins TRBV7-2 and TRBJ1-5, with D unresolved. The germline V and J ends were trimmed by 3 bases and 0 bases, with 3 bases remaining between them. CDR1 and CDR2 (germline): SGHTA, FQGNSA. CDR3 length: 13 residues. The CDR3: CASSFHSNQPQHF. CDR3 nucleotides: TGTGCCAGCAGCTTCCATAGCAATCAGCCCCAGCATTTT.

This chain joins TRBV7-3 and TRBJ2-5, with 7 positions matching TRBD1. Losses at the gene ends were 5 bases for V and 5 bases for J; bases not matched to a gene: 11. Germline values: CDR1 SGHTA, CDR2 FQGTGA. The CDR3 length is 15 residues. The CDR3 is CASSNSGTRGETQYF. The CDR3, as DNA: TGTGCCAGCAGCAATTCCGGGACCAGGGGGGAGACCCAGTACTTC.

The chain links TRBV19 to TRBJ1-6, with D possibly being TRBD1 (5 bases). V lost 10 bases and J 8 bases, leaving 15 bases between the germline ends. The CDR3 is 13 amino acids. Germline V gene data show CDR1 as LNHDA and CDR2 as SQIVND (reference sequence). The CDR3 region has the DNA TGTGCCACCACAGGTCCTAACGATTCACCCCTCCACTTT. It is translated as CATTGPNDSPLHF.

The rearrangement links TRBV5-4 to TRBJ2-1, with D perhaps matching TRBD2 (6 bases). The CDR3 contains 18 residues. V lost 2 bases and J lost 0, with 18 bases in between. Per germline, CDR1 SGHNT and CDR2 YYREEE (reference sequence). Here the CDR3 reads CASSLGAGGGRSYNEQFF. The CDR3 bases are TGTGCCAGCAGCTTAGGGGCCGGGGGAGGCCGCTCCTACAATGAGCAGTTCTTC. The whole variable domain, filled in from reference TRBV5-4 and TRBJ2-1, reads ETGVTQSPTHLIKTRGQQVTLRCSSQSGHNTVSWYQQALGQGPQFIFQYYREEENGRGNFPPRFSGLQFPNYSSELNVNALELDDSALYLCASSLGAGGGRSYNEQFFGPGTRLTVL.

The chain joins TRBV7-8 to TRBJ2-2; 7 positions agree with TRBD1. The CDR3 is made up of 15 amino acids. Germline assignment: CDR1 SGHVS and CDR2 FQNEAQ. The V and J ends lost 3 bases and 13 bases, in that order; junction bases with no gene match: 14. The CDR3 loop is CASSLDRLLIGGLFF. CDR3 DNA: TGTGCCAGCAGCTTGGACAGGCTGTTGATTGGTGGGCTGTTTTTT.

The rearrangement joins TRBV6-1 to TRBJ2-1; 8 bases align to TRBD2. Germline assignment: CDR1 MNHNS and CDR2 SASEGT. V trimming: 1 base; J trimming: 5 bases; junction bases outside the gene matches: 4. This CDR3 has 15 residues. DNA for the CDR3: TGTGCCAGCAGTGAAGGGACTAGCAGAGACAATGAGCAGTTCTTC. Amino acids: CASSEGTSRDNEQFF.

The genes are TRBV29-1 and TRBJ1-2; 7 bases map to TRBD1. Germline CDR1 reads SQVTM; CDR2 reads ANQGSEA. The length of the CDR3 is 11 residues. The V gene end was trimmed by 4 bases and the J gene end by 6 bases; junction bases not matched to a gene: 2. CDR3 loop: CSVGQGNGYTF. The DNA for the CDR3 is TGCAGCGTTGGACAGGGAAATGGCTACACCTTC.

This clone was found a few times. The CDR3, as DNA: TGTGCCAGCAGCGTAGGGTCTAGCGGCACCTACGAGCAGTACTTC. Translated, it gives CASSVGSSGTYEQYF. The J gene is TRBJ2-7, the V gene TRBV9; TRBD2 agrees at 7 bases. The ends lost 0 bases at V and 2 bases at J; junction bases unmatched: 5. Germline lookup yields CDR1 SGDLS and CDR2 YYNGEE. The CDR3 sequence is 15 residues long.

CDR3 region: CASSLDVGANTGELFF. In DNA form, the CDR3 reads TGCGCCAGCAGCTTGGATGTCGGTGCGAACACCGGGGAGCTGTTTTTT. V gene TRBV5-1 combines with J gene TRBJ2-2; no reliable D call. Germline V gene data show CDR1 as SGHRS and CDR2 as YFSETQ. The CDR3 totals 16 residues. Trimming took 0 bases from V and 0 from J, leaving 9 bases between them.

This sequence joins TRBV28 and TRBJ1-1; 7 bases align to TRBD1. The CDR3 is made up of 17 amino acids. Germline values: CDR1 MDHEN, CDR2 SYDVKM. After removal of 6 bases from V and 10 bases from J, the junction contained 23 bases not matched to a gene. CDR3 coding DNA: TGTGCCAGCAGGTTACGTCAGACCGGGACAGTCACGGGCATAGCTTTCTTT. It specifies CASRLRQTGTVTGIAFF.

J is TRBJ2-1 and V is TRBV11-2, with a weak D call TRBD1 (6 bases). There are 15 residues in the CDR3. Germline values: CDR1 SGHAT, CDR2 FQNNGV. Trimming left V 2 bases short and J 7 bases short, with 15 bases between. The CDR3 DNA sequence: TGTGCCAGCAGCTTATCTTACAGGGTGGTGAATGAGCAGTTCTTC. Residues: CASSLSYRVVNEQFF. The whole variable domain, remainder taken from reference TRBV11-2 and TRBJ2-1, is EAGVAQSPRYKIIEKRQSVAFWCNPISGHATLYWYQQILGQGPKLLIQFQNNGVVDDSQLPKDRFSAERLKGVDSTLKIQPAKLEDSAVYLCASSLSYRVVNEQFFGPGTRLTVL.

The V and J genes are TRBV7-2 and TRBJ2-3, with 8 bases matching TRBD2. Losses at the gene ends were 5 bases for V and 0 bases for J; bases not matched to a gene: 1. Germline CDR1 SGHTA, CDR2 FQGNSA. The CDR3 loop spans 14 amino acids. In DNA form, the CDR3 reads TGTGCCAGCAGCCGGGGGGGAAGCACAGATACGCAGTATTTT. Protein product: CASSRGGSTDTQYF.

V and J are TRBV9 and TRBJ2-3, with a tentative D call TRBD1 (5 bases). The CDR3 is 15 residues long. Deletions cut 4 bases from V and 5 bases from J, with 17 bases between. Germline values: CDR1 SGDLS, CDR2 YYNGEE. CDR3 amino acids: CASSPRGAGIDTQYF. DNA of the CDR3: TGTGCCAGCAGCCCCCGTGGGGCAGGGATAGATACGCAGTATTTT.

The chain combines TRBV6-5 with TRBJ2-7; TRBD2 agrees at 7 bases. Per the germline V gene, CDR1 is MNHEY and CDR2 is SVGAGI. The CDR3 is 15 residues long. V lost 5 bases to trimming and J lost 2 bases; unmatched junction nucleotides: 9. This chain's CDR3 is CASSPSGTTTYEQYF. The CDR3 DNA reads TGTGCCAGCAGTCCGAGCGGGACCACAACCTACGAGCAGTACTTC.

The rearrangement uses TRBV4-2 and TRBJ1-1, with 10 bases matching TRBD1. This CDR3 is built from 15 residues. Germline V lookup: CDR1 LGHNA, CDR2 YNFKEQ. The J segment lost 6 bases and the V segment lost 1 base, leaving 5 bases of the junction unmatched. The CDR3 protein is CASSQGTGGVAEAFF. The CDR3 coding sequence is TGTGCCAGCAGCCAAGGGACAGGGGGGGTTGCTGAAGCTTTCTTT.

V is TRBV30 and J is TRBJ2-7; TRBD2 is a possible D gene (6 bases). The germline V and J ends were trimmed by 7 bases and 5 bases, with 12 bases remaining between them. Germline CDR1 GTSNPN, CDR2 SVGIG (reference sequence). The CDR3 is made up of 11 amino acids. CDR3 sequence (DNA): TGTGCCTCGGACTATTATGACGAGCAGTACTTC. It encodes CASDYYDEQYF.

The V gene is TRBV2, the J gene TRBJ1-1; tentatively, D is TRBD1 (6 bases). Germline V CDR1 and CDR2: SNHLY, FYNNEI. CDR3 length: 15 amino acids. Trimming took off 1 base at V and 0 bases at J, with 9 bases between the two ends. In DNA, the CDR3 is TGTGCCAGCAGTGAAGTACAGGGAGTGAACACTGAAGCTTTCTTT. It encodes CASSEVQGVNTEAFF.

This clone was counted once. This sequence joins TRBV7-2 and TRBJ1-2, with D perhaps TRBD1 (6 bases). The CDR3 runs to 16 residues. CDR1 is SGHTA and CDR2 is FQGNSA in the germline V gene. The V gene lost 5 bases and the J gene lost 5 bases, with 21 bases spanning the gap. Written as DNA, the CDR3 is TGTGCCAGCAGCCAAGATCTGAGGGGGTGGAGGTATGGCTACACCTTC. Amino acid sequence: CASSQDLRGWRYGYTF.

This clone was seen just once. V is TRBV4-3 and J is TRBJ1-2, with D perhaps TRBD1 (5 bases). V lost 3 bases and J 4 bases, leaving 15 bases between the germline ends. This CDR3 contains 15 residues. CDR1 is LGHNA and CDR2 is YSLEER in the germline V gene. CDR3 residues: CASSQGLEGFYGYTF. The CDR3 DNA reads TGCGCCAGCAGCCAGGGATTGGAGGGGTTCTATGGCTACACCTTC.